This T cell receptor beta chain was retrieved from a study of blood T cell repertoires in COVID-19. A word on this clone: Other nucleotide sequences from this sample produce the same CDR3.

The CDR3 totals 14 residues. Germline CDR1 SGHRS, CDR2 YFSETQ. The ends were cut back, 4 bases at V and 2 bases at J, with 12 bases in the middle. Study members were between about 18 and 100 years old and lived in 20 to 30 US regions. Participants reported their clinical history, and cohort assignment relied on those reports. Sequencing was performed with immunoSEQ multiplex PCR; in TCRdb, only in-frame clones are kept and a portion is missing. The sample shows 200,000 to 250,000 clones, 70% to 85% of them seen only once. The chain combines TRBV5-1 with TRBJ1-1; D uncertain. What was sequenced was PBMCs or T cells enriched from blood (not recorded which). The TCR comes from a man aged 35 to 55 who had recovered from COVID-19. The CDR3 here is CASSLLTVNTEAFF. CDR3 coding DNA: TGCGCCAGCAGCCTCCTTACAGTAAACACTGAAGCTTTCTTT.